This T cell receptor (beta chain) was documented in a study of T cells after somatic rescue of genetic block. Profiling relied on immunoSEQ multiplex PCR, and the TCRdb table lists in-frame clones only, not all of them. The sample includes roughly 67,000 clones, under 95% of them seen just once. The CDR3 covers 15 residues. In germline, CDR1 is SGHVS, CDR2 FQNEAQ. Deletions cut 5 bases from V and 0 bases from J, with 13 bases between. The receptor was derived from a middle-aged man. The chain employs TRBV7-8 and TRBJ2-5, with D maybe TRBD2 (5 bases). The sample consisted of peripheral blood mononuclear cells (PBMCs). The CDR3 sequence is CASSPSGGYQETQYF. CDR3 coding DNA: TGTGCCAGCAGCCCCTCCGGCGGGTACCAAGAGACCCAGTACTTC. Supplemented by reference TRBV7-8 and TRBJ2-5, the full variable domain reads GAGVSQSPRYKVAKRGQDVALRCDPISGHVSLFWYQQALGQGPEFLTYFQNEAQLDKSGLPSDRFFAERPEGSVSTLKIQRTQQEDSAVYLCASSPSGGYQETQYFGPGTRLLVL.